What follows are 18 T cell receptor beta chains derived from one specimen sequenced in a study of blood T cell repertoires in COVID-19. This table comes from immunoSEQ multiplex PCR, and its TCRdb copy is limited to in-frame clones, with some not included. Counted here are 400,000 to 550,000 clones, around 90% occurring once; the ten biggest clones make up roughly 1.9%. Sequenced material: PBMCs or T cells enriched from blood (not recorded which). Source of these receptors: a woman younger than 30 with acute COVID-19.

The J gene is TRBJ1-2, the V gene TRBV2; D is undetermined. The V gene's germline CDR1 is SNHLY and CDR2 FYNNEI. Trimming stripped 3 bases from V and 5 bases from J, with 10 bases between. The CDR3 has 13 amino acids. This CDR3 is CASSDFRTYGYTF. The CDR3 DNA sequence: TGTGCCAGCAGTGATTTCAGGACTTATGGCTACACCTTC.

The chain links TRBV5-1 to TRBJ2-1, with 7 nucleotides matching TRBD1. Germline CDR1 reads SGHRS; CDR2 reads YFSETQ. CDR3 length: 11 residues. Losses at the gene ends were 4 bases for V and 13 bases for J; bases not matched to a gene: 5. This chain's CDR3 is CASSQDRVQFF. The CDR3 DNA reads as TGCGCCAGCAGCCAAGACAGGGTACAGTTCTTC.

The V and J genes are TRBV29-1 and TRBJ2-6; no clear D gene. Germline CDR1 SQVTM, CDR2 ANQGSEA. V shed 5 bases and J shed 1 base, with 3 bases lying between them. This CDR3 has 12 amino acids. In DNA, the CDR3 is TGCAGCGTTCCGTCTGGGGCCAACGTCCTGACTTTC. Protein: CSVPSGANVLTF.

The genes are TRBV10-1 and TRBJ2-1, with D possibly being TRBD2 (6 bases). Germline CDR1 WNHNN, CDR2 SYGVQD (reference sequence). V lost 4 bases and J 7 bases, leaving 8 bases between the germline ends. This CDR3 is built from 12 residues. This chain's CDR3 is CASSAGGNEQFF. In DNA, the CDR3 is TGCGCCAGCAGTGCCGGAGGGAATGAGCAGTTCTTC.

The sample holds one count of this clone. The same CDR3 also results from other DNA sequences found in this sample. CDR3 coding DNA: TGTGCCAGCAGCTCCAGCTCCTACGAGCAGTACTTC. Translating gives CASSSSSYEQYF. This chain joins TRBV3-1 (or the pseudogene TRBV3-2) and TRBJ2-7; D call uncertain. There are 12 residues in the CDR3. From germline, CDR1 is LGHDT and CDR2 YNNKEL (reference sequence). V lost 5 bases to trimming and J lost 0 bases, with 5 bases between them.

The J gene is TRBJ1-6, the V gene TRBV27; D is undetermined. Looked up from germline, CDR1 is MNHEY and CDR2 is SMNVEV (reference sequence). V lost 6 bases and J lost 7, with 16 bases in between. The CDR3 consists of 15 residues. CDR3 amino acids: CASRSAEARNSPLHF. The CDR3 DNA reads TGTGCCAGCAGATCCGCAGAGGCAAGAAATTCACCCCTCCACTTT.

This clone came up once. The rearrangement links TRBV2 to TRBJ2-2, with D hard to call. The V gene lost 6 bases and the J gene lost 1 base, with 6 bases spanning the gap. The CDR3 consists of 13 residues. From germline, CDR1 is SNHLY and CDR2 FYNNEI. Here the CDR3 reads CASRTWNTGELFF. In nucleotides, the CDR3 is TGTGCCAGCAGGACTTGGAACACCGGGGAGCTGTTTTTT.

The rearrangement joins TRBV7-2 to TRBJ2-3; 10 bases align to TRBD2. This CDR3 has 18 amino acids. Losses at the gene ends were 4 bases for V and 2 bases for J; bases not matched to a gene: 12. Germline values: CDR1 SGHTA, CDR2 FQGNSA. In nucleotides, the CDR3 is TGTGCCAGCAGCTCTGGACTAGCGGCAAGCCAGTTCACAGATACGCAGTATTTT. Protein product: CASSSGLAASQFTDTQYF.

The gene calls are TRBV6-2 or TRBV6-3 and TRBJ2-3; D is perhaps TRBD1 (5 bases). Germline CDR1 is MNHEY and CDR2 is SVGEGT. The V and J ends lost 2 bases and 2 bases respectively, with 14 bases between them. The CDR3 spans 16 residues. The CDR3 region is CASSYVTGQATDTQYF. CDR3 sequence (DNA): TGTGCCAGCAGTTACGTCACAGGTCAGGCCACAGATACGCAGTATTTT.

The chain uses TRBV29-1 and TRBJ2-2; unclear D gene. This CDR3 spans 13 amino acids. Trimming pared 4 bases from V and 5 bases from J, leaving 11 bases between. Germline V gene sequence: CDR1 SQVTM, CDR2 ANQGSEA. The CDR3 coding sequence is TGCAGCGTTGCTGAGGCGTGGACCGGGGAGCTGTTTTTT. Its translation: CSVAEAWTGELFF.

The J gene is TRBJ2-2, the V gene TRBV10-3; 9 bases align to TRBD1. CDR3 size: 15 residues. Germline CDR1 reads ENHRY; CDR2 reads SYGVKD. The V segment lost 5 bases and the J segment 4 bases; nucleotides outside the gene matches: 5. The CDR3 DNA is TGTGCCATCAGTTTGGGACAGGGAGGCACCGGGGAGCTGTTTTTT. As protein: CAISLGQGGTGELFF.

The chain couples TRBV6-2 or TRBV6-3 to TRBJ2-5, with TRBD1 matching 7 bases. V was pared by 3 bases and J by 7 bases, with 11 bases of the junction left unmatched. Germline CDR1 reads MNHEY; CDR2 reads SVGEGT. The CDR3 contains 15 residues. In DNA form, the CDR3 reads TGTGCCAGCAGTTATCGGACAGGCGATTGGCGGACCCAGTACTTC. Translation gives CASSYRTGDWRTQYF.

This clone was seen only a few times. The V gene is TRBV7-8, the J gene TRBJ1-5, with D possibly TRBD1 on 6 matching bases. The CDR3 length is 14 residues. Germline V lookup: CDR1 SGHVS, CDR2 FQNEAQ. Trimming left V 4 bases short and J 3 bases short, with 10 bases between. The CDR3 sequence is CASSYTGYNQPQHF. In DNA, the CDR3 is TGTGCCAGCAGCTATACAGGGTACAATCAGCCCCAGCATTTT.

V usage is TRBV19 and J usage is TRBJ2-5, with D unclear. Germline loops: CDR1 LNHDA, CDR2 SQIVND (reference sequence). V was shortened by 2 bases and J by 2 bases, with 15 bases between the two germline ends. CDR3 length: 16 residues. This CDR3 is CASSIRWLEGQETQYF. The DNA of the CDR3 is TGTGCCAGTAGTATAAGGTGGCTAGAAGGTCAAGAGACCCAGTACTTC.

The V and J genes are TRBV28 and TRBJ2-1; 12 bases match TRBD2. Per germline, CDR1 MDHEN and CDR2 SYDVKM. The CDR3 extends over 14 amino acids. Trimming cost V 6 bases and J 6 bases; bases outside gene matches: 3. CDR3 sequence: CASRQLAGGNEQFF. CDR3 bases: TGTGCCAGCAGGCAACTAGCGGGAGGCAATGAGCAGTTCTTC.

The gene calls are TRBV5-1 and TRBJ2-2; 7 bases agree with TRBD1. The V segment lost 5 bases and the J segment 2 bases; nucleotides outside the gene matches: 6. Per the germline V gene, CDR1 is SGHRS and CDR2 is YFSETQ. The CDR3 loop spans 15 amino acids. The CDR3 coding sequence is TGCGCCAGCAGGTCCGGGACAGTTAACACCGGGGAGCTGTTTTTT. It yields the protein CASRSGTVNTGELFF.

The rearrangement links TRBV19 to TRBJ2-1, with TRBD2 matching 9 bases. The junction had 7 bases not matched to a gene; V was cut back by 3 bases and J by 7 bases. This CDR3 has 15 amino acids. The germline V gene has CDR1 LNHDA and CDR2 SQIVND (reference sequence). The CDR3 reads CASSMRGGHLNEQFF. CDR3 coding DNA: TGTGCCAGTAGTATGCGGGGGGGGCATTTGAATGAGCAGTTCTTC. The full variable domain, in which reference TRBV19 and TRBJ2-1 provide the parts outside the CDR3, is DGGITQSPKYLFRKEGQNVTLSCEQNLNHDAMYWYRQDPGQGLRLIYYSQIVNDFQKGDIAEGYSVSREKKESFPLTVTSAQKNPTAFYLCASSMRGGHLNEQFFGPGTRLTVL.

This clone has only a few counts. The chain links TRBV5-1 to TRBJ2-7; D might be TRBD2 (6 bases). Per germline, CDR1 SGHRS and CDR2 YFSETQ. The CDR3 has 14 residues. V gave up 5 bases and J gave up 1 base, with 13 bases separating them. The CDR3 sequence is CASSGIGGSYEQYF. CDR3 DNA sequence: TGCGCCAGCAGTGGGATCGGGGGATCCTACGAGCAGTACTTC.